These 7 T cell receptor beta chains originate from one sample sequenced in a study of T cell responses to AZD1222 COVID-19 vaccine. Method: immunoSEQ multiplex PCR; TCRdb's copy keeps in-frame clones and lacks some. Of some 94,000 clones in the sample, more than 80% were seen once. Sequenced here: peripheral blood, sampled on day 0 of AZD1222 vaccination. All receptors come from an adult in good health.

The chain employs TRBV10-3 and TRBJ1-1; 10 nucleotides match TRBD1. The V and J ends lost 4 bases and 5 bases, in that order; junction bases with no gene match: 7. Germline-derived CDR1 and CDR2 are ENHRY and SYGVKD. The CDR3 is 15 amino acids. CDR3 amino acids: CAISGGGQGKTEAFF. The CDR3 coding sequence is TGTGCCATCAGTGGGGGGGGACAGGGGAAAACTGAAGCTTTCTTT.

This clone was found once. The chain is built from TRBV18 and TRBJ2-7; D is unclear. V lost 0 bases and J lost 0, with 9 bases in between. Looked up from germline, CDR1 is KGHSH and CDR2 is LQKENI. This CDR3 is 15 amino acids long. Here the CDR3 reads CASSPPWGSSYEQYF. DNA for the CDR3: TGTGCCAGCTCACCACCGTGGGGTTCCTCCTACGAGCAGTACTTC.

The genes are TRBV6-5 and TRBJ2-2; weak D call: TRBD1 (5 bases). The V gene's germline CDR1 is MNHEY and CDR2 SVGAGI. V was cut by 0 bases and J by 8 bases, with 7 bases left in between. CDR3 size: 13 residues. The CDR3 DNA sequence: TGTGCCAGCAGTTACTCGAGACAGGGGGAGCTGTTTTTT. It translates to CASSYSRQGELFF.

The gene calls are TRBV24-1 and TRBJ1-2, with D unclear. The germline CDR1 and CDR2 sequences are KGHDR and SFDVKD. V was shortened by 7 bases and J by 0 bases, with 20 bases between the two germline ends. The CDR3 contains 17 residues. Written as DNA, the CDR3 is TGTGCCACCAGGACCCTCTCAGGTACTATTTCTAACTATGGCTACACCTTC. The encoded protein is CATRTLSGTISNYGYTF.

This clone was counted a few times. V and J are TRBV18 and TRBJ2-7; D might be TRBD2 (5 bases). The CDR3 is made up of 15 amino acids. Germline V gives CDR1 KGHSH, CDR2 LQKENI. Trimming shortened V by 1 base and J by 6 bases, and 16 bases separated the two germline ends. The CDR3 protein is CASSPQPGSTSEQYF. CDR3 DNA: TGTGCCAGCTCACCACAACCGGGATCAACTAGCGAGCAGTACTTC.

The chain combines TRBV4-1 with TRBJ1-2; D is uncertain. V was trimmed by 1 base and J by 13 bases, leaving 13 bases between them. CDR3 size: 12 residues. The germline CDR1 and CDR2 sequences are MGHRA and YSYEKL. The CDR3 region is CASSQGPAALTF. CDR3 DNA sequence: TGCGCCAGCAGCCAAGGACCGGCAGCCCTCACCTTC.

The chain couples TRBV4-3 to TRBJ1-2; D remains unclear. Germline CDR1 reads LGHNA; CDR2 reads YSLEER. Trimming took off 0 bases at V and 8 bases at J, with 16 bases between the two ends. This CDR3 region has 15 residues. The CDR3 nucleotides are TGCGCCAGCAGCCAAGATACAAACCCCCGGTCGGGCTACACCTTC. Protein product: CASSQDTNPRSGYTF.